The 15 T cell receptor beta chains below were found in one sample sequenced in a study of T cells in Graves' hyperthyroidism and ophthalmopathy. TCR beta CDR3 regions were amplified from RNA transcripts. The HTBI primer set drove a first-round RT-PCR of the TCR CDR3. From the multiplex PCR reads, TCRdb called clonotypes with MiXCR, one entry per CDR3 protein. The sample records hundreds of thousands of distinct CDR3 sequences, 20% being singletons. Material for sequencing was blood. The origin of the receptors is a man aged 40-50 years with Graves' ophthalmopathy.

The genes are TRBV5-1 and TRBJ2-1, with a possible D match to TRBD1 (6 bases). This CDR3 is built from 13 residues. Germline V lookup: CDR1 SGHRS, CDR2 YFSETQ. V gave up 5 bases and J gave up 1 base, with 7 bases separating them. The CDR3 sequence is CASRGQSYNEQFF. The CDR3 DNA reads TGCGCCAGCAGGGGACAATCCTACAATGAGCAGTTCTTC. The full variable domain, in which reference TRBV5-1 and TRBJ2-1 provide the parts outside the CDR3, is KAGVTQTPRYLIKTRGQQVTLSCSPISGHRSVSWYQQTPGQGLQFLFEYFSETQRNKGNFPGRFSGRQFSNSRSEMNVSTLELGDSALYLCASRGQSYNEQFFGPGTRLTVL.

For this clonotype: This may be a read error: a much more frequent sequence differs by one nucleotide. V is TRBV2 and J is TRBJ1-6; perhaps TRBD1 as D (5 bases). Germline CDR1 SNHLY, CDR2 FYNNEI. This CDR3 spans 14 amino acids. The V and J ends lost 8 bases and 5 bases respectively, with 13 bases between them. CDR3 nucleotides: TGTGCCAGCCGGCGGACAAGCAATAATTCACCCCTCCACTTT. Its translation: CASRRTSNNSPLHF.

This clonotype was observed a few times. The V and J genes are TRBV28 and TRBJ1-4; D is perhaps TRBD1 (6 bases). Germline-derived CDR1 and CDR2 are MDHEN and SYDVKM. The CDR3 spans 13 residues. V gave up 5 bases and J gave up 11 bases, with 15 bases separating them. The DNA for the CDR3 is TGTGCCAGCAGTGGAGGACAGTCTGGGAAACTGTTTTTT. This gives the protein CASSGGQSGKLFF.

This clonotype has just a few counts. The CDR3 nucleotides read TGCAGCGTTACCTCGACAGGGAACACTGAAGCTTTCTTT. Translated: CSVTSTGNTEAFF. The chain recombines TRBV29-1 with TRBJ1-1; D might be TRBD1 (6 bases). The germline V gene has CDR1 SQVTM and CDR2 ANQGSEA. This CDR3 comprises 13 residues. V lost 5 bases and J lost 1, with 11 bases in between.

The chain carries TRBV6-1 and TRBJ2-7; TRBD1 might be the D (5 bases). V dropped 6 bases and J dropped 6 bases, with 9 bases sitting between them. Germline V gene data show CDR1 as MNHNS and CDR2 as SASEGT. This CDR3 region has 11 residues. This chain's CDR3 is CASSREGEQYF. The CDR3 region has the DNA TGTGCCAGCAGCAGGGAAGGCGAGCAGTACTTC.

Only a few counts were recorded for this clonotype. CDR3 nucleotide sequence: TGTGCCAGCAGCGTAGACAGCTACGAGCAGTACTTC. It is translated as CASSVDSYEQYF. The J gene is TRBJ2-7, the V gene TRBV9; D unresolved. The germline V gene has CDR1 SGDLS and CDR2 YYNGEE. CDR3 length: 12 residues. The V gene lost 0 bases and the J gene lost 3 bases, with 4 bases spanning the gap.

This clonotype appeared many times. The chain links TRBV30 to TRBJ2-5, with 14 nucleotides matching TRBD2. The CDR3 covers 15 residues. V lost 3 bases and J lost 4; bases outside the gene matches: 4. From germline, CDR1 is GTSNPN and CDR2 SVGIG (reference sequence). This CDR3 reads CAWSSGLAGGETQYF. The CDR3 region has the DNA TGTGCCTGGAGCTCTGGACTAGCGGGGGGAGAGACCCAGTACTTC.

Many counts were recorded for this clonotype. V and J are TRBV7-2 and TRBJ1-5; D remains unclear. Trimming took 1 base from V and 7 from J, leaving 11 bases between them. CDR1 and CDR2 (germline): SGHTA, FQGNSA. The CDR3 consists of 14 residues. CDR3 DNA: TGTGCCAGCAGCTTAGGGTCAAAAGGACAGCCCCAGCATTTT. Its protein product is CASSLGSKGQPQHF.

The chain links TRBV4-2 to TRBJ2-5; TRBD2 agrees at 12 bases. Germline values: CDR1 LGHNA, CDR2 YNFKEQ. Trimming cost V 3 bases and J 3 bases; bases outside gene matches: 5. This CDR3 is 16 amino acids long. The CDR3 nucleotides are TGTGCCAGCAGCCATCGCCTAGCGGGGGGGGAAGAGACCCAGTACTTC. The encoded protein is CASSHRLAGGEETQYF.

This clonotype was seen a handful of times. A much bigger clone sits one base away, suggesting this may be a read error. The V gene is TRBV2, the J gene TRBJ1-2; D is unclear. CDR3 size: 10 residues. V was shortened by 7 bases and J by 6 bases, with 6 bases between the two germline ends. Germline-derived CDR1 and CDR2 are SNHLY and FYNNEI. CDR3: CASKEDGYTF. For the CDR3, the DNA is TGTGCCAGCAAAGAGGATGGCTACACCTTC.

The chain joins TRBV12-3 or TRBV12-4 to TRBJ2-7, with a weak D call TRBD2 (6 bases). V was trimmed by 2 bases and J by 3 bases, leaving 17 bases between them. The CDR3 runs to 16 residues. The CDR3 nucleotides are TGTGCCAGCAGTTTAAAGGTGGGGGGAATGATCTACGAGCAGTACTTC. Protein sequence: CASSLKVGGMIYEQYF.

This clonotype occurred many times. CDR3: CASSLSGPGEQYF. The CDR3 region has the DNA TGTGCCAGCAGCCTCTCCGGTCCTGGGGAGCAGTACTTC. The chain uses TRBV12-3 or TRBV12-4 and TRBJ2-7; D is unresolved. V lost 6 bases and J 7 bases, leaving 16 bases between the germline ends. The CDR3 is 13 amino acids.

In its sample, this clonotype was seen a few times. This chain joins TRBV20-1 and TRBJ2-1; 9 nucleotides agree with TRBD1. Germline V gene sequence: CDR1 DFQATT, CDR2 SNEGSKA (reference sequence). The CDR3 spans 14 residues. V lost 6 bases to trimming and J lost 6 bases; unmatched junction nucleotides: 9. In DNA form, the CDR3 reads TGCAGTGCCCAAACCGGGACAGGGCTCAATGAGCAGTTCTTC. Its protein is CSAQTGTGLNEQFF.

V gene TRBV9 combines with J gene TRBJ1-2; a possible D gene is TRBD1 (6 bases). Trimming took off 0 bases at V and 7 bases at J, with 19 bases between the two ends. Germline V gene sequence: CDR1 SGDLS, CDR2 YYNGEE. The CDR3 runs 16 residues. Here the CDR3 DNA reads TGTGCCAGCAGCGTAGCCCCCGGTGGCGGGGGCGGTGGCTACACCTTC. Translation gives CASSVAPGGGGGGYTF.

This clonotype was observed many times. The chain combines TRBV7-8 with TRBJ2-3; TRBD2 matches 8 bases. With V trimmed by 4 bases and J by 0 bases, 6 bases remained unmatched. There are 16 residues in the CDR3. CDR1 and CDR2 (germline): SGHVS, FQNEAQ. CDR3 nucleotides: TGTGCCAGCAGCTCAGCCCGGGGGGGGAGCACAGATACGCAGTATTTT. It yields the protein CASSSARGGSTDTQYF. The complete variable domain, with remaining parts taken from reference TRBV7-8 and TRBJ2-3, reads GAGVSQSPRYKVAKRGQDVALRCDPISGHVSLFWYQQALGQGPEFLTYFQNEAQLDKSGLPSDRFFAERPEGSVSTLKIQRTQQEDSAVYLCASSSARGGSTDTQYFGPGTRLTVL.